This T cell receptor beta chain was retrieved from a study of graft-versus-host responses after intestinal transplantation. TCRdb keeps only in-frame clones here, not all; method: immunoSEQ multiplex PCR. This table has just under 20,000 clones, roughly 78% appearing once. This clone occurred once. Its antigen is unknown. Study-wide points: Within the allografts of patients who had graft-donor T cell macrochimerism, graft-versus-host to host-versus-graft clonal ratios were high.

Graft material was processed, releasing intraepithelial and lamina propria lymphocytes. The clonotype was recovered from a human patient who received an intestinal transplant, so some T cells may come from the graft donor. The sequencing here drew on ileum tissue, taken about 21 days after intestinal transplant.

The CDR3: CAWSPQGYEKLFF. The DNA of the CDR3 is TGTGCCTGGAGTCCCCAGGGATACGAAAAACTGTTTTTT. The chain is built from TRBV30 and TRBJ1-4, with D maybe TRBD1 (5 bases). The V gene lost 2 bases and the J gene lost 8 bases, with 12 bases spanning the gap. Per the germline V gene, CDR1 is GTSNPN and CDR2 is SVGIG (reference sequence). The CDR3 has 13 amino acids.